Presented here are 21 T cell receptor beta chains from one specimen sequenced in a study of breast tumors, draining lymph nodes, adjacent tissues (dated by TCRdb to about 2016). Lymph node samples were obtained from the axillary draining lymph nodes of breast cancer patients. Libraries were constructed by multiplex PCR. The data were produced on an Illumina HiSeq 2000. The raw public data were reprocessed by TCRdb itself: fastp quality trimming at Q25, MiXCR clonotype calling, in-frame beta chains only. Rows are combined by CDR3 protein, so each entry shows the most common genes and DNA. The sample profile shows 200,000 to 300,000 distinct CDR3 sequences; over 25% of them were found once. Of the sample, approximately 1% is held by the ten largest clones. Input material: axillary lymph node tissue. These receptors originate from a female donor with breast cancer. Some clones in this sample may be carry-over from other donors' samples.

Worth noting for this clonotype: One end of the junction is discordant with germline, which a read error may explain. The chain links TRBV12-5 to TRBJ2-1; 11 bases are a match to TRBD2. CDR1 is LGHNT and CDR2 is FRNRAP in the germline V gene. The CDR3 runs to 19 residues. The CDR3 DNA reads TGTGCTAGTGGTTTGGTGCCCGGGGCTAGCGGGAGGCCCGTCGATGAGCAGTCCTTC. This codes for CASGLVPGASGRPVDEQSF.

On this clonotype itself: One base away lies a much larger clone, so this may be a sequencing read error. The rearrangement uses TRBV12-3 or TRBV12-4 and TRBJ2-3, with D unresolved. The ends were cut back, 5 bases at V and 3 bases at J, with 6 bases in the middle. There are 12 residues in the CDR3. The CDR3 bases are TGTGCCAGCAGTGTGAAGACAGATACGCAGTATTTT. Amino acids: CASSVKTDTQYF.

This clonotype occurred many times. The chain is built from TRBV5-6 and TRBJ2-7; D gene ambiguous. Trimming cost V 0 bases and J 4 bases, with 11 bases left between them. Germline V gene data show CDR1 as SGHDT and CDR2 as YYEEEE. This CDR3 has 14 residues. CDR3 sequence reads: CASSLVSGNYEQYF. The CDR3 nucleotides read TGTGCCAGCAGCTTGGTGTCGGGTAATTACGAGCAGTACTTC.

This chain uses TRBV3-1 with TRBJ1-5; D perhaps matches TRBD1 (5 bases). Per the germline V gene, CDR1 is LGHDT and CDR2 is YNNKEL (reference sequence). The CDR3 spans 16 residues. With 4 bases removed from V and 7 bases from J, the gap between germline ends came to 20 bases. Here the CDR3 reads CASSLVFGQGGQPQHF. The CDR3 DNA sequence: TGTGCCAGCAGCCTAGTATTTGGGCAGGGAGGCCAGCCCCAGCATTTT.

In this sample, this clonotype turned up a few times. This chain links TRBV12-3 or TRBV12-4 with TRBJ2-2; a possible D gene is TRBD1 (6 bases). The CDR3 is 15 amino acids. V was clipped by 3 bases and J by 6 bases, with 14 bases between them. DNA of the CDR3: TGTGCCAGCAGTTTCCTTCAGACAGGATCCGGGGAGCTGTTTTTT. Encoded protein: CASSFLQTGSGELFF.

Here the CDR3 DNA reads TGCAGTGCTAGAGATCGGCTAGCGGGAGTTGGTGATACGCAGTATTTT. Its protein product is CSARDRLAGVGDTQYF. The genes are TRBV20-1 and TRBJ2-3, with 10 bases identical to TRBD2. After removal of 0 bases from V and 6 bases from J, the junction contained 9 bases not matched to a gene. This CDR3 region has 16 residues. CDR1 and CDR2 (germline): DFQATT, SNEGSKA (reference sequence).

This clonotype was counted a few times. This may come from a read error, since a much larger clone is one base off. This rearrangement joins TRBV14 to TRBJ2-2; D is possibly TRBD1 or TRBD2 (5 bases each). Per the germline V gene, CDR1 is SGHDN and CDR2 is FVKESK. The CDR3 has 15 residues. CDR3 residues: CASSQGGMNTGEPFF. The CDR3 DNA is TGTGCCAGCAGCCAAGGGGGGATGAACACCGGGGAGCCGTTTTTT.

This clonotype was counted ten times or more. This chain uses TRBV27 with TRBJ2-5; TRBD1 matches 8 bases. Germline V gene data show CDR1 as MNHEY and CDR2 as SMNVEV (reference sequence). After removal of 6 bases from V and 3 bases from J, the junction contained 3 bases not matched to a gene. This CDR3 contains 13 residues. The CDR3 bases are TGTGCCAGCAGCGGACAGGGAGAAGAGACCCAGTACTTC. Its protein product is CASSGQGEETQYF.

The chain combines TRBV7-9 with TRBJ2-7; 8 nucleotides line up with TRBD2. With 5 bases clipped from V and 4 bases from J, the junction kept 10 bases outside the gene matches. CDR3 length: 15 amino acids. Germline CDR1 reads SEHNR; CDR2 reads FQNEAQ (reference sequence). The CDR3 coding sequence is TGTGCCAGCAGCCCGGAGGGAGCGGGAGTGTACGAGCAGTACTTC. This translates into CASSPEGAGVYEQYF.

This clonotype was seen ten or more times. The chain uses TRBV11-3 and TRBJ2-7; D is ambiguous. This CDR3 has 13 residues. Per germline, CDR1 SGHNT and CDR2 YENEEA. Trimming removed 5 bases from V and 5 bases from J, with 13 bases in between. CDR3 DNA: TGTGCCAGCAGCCTCCTAGGGTCCGACGAGCAGTACTTC. Its protein is CASSLLGSDEQYF.

This chain uses TRBV20-1 with TRBJ2-5, with 11 bases lining up with TRBD2. The trim removed 0 bases at V and 3 bases at J, leaving 3 bases unmatched. This CDR3 spans 15 amino acids. CDR1 is DFQATT, CDR2 SNEGSKA, per germline (reference sequence). The chain's CDR3 is CSARDLLAGEETQYF. For the CDR3, the DNA is TGCAGTGCTAGAGACCTACTAGCGGGAGAAGAGACCCAGTACTTC.

In this sample, this clonotype turned up many times. The chain is built from TRBV29-1 and TRBJ2-7, with no clear D. The germline V and J ends were trimmed by 4 bases and 2 bases, with 15 bases remaining between them. Germline lookup yields CDR1 SQVTM and CDR2 ANQGSEA. The CDR3 is 14 residues long. The CDR3 sequence: CSVASIRIPYEQYF. The CDR3 DNA is TGCAGCGTTGCTTCGATCCGAATCCCCTACGAGCAGTACTTC.

The chain joins TRBV10-3 to TRBJ2-5; 8 bases are a match to TRBD2. Losses at the gene ends were 5 bases for V and 2 bases for J; bases not matched to a gene: 7. The CDR3 has 15 amino acids. Germline V gives CDR1 ENHRY, CDR2 SYGVKD. DNA for the CDR3: TGTGCCATCAGTATCTTTACTAGCGGACAAGAGACCCAGTACTTC. Protein sequence: CAISIFTSGQETQYF.

The chain couples TRBV2 to TRBJ2-5; TRBD2 might be the D (7 bases). The CDR3 is 14 residues long. Germline CDR1 is SNHLY and CDR2 is FYNNEI. The V and J ends lost 11 bases and 11 bases respectively, with 27 bases between them. The CDR3 sequence: CALGGRERGATQYF. Here the CDR3 DNA reads TGTGCCCTCGGGGGGCGGGAGAGGGGAGCGACACAGTACTTC. Combining the CDR3 with reference TRBV2 and TRBJ2-5 gives the whole variable domain EPEVTQTPSHQVTQMGQEVILRCVPISNHLYFYWYRQILGQKVEFLVSFYNNEISEKSEIFDDQFSVERPDGSNFTLKIRSTKLEDSAMYFCALGGRERGATQYFGPGTRLLVL.

A word on this clonotype: A much larger clone is a single base away; this may be a read error. The V and J genes are TRBV6-5 and TRBJ2-7; 7 bases are a match to TRBD1. CDR1 is MNHEY, CDR2 SVGAGI, per germline. The J segment lost 4 bases and the V segment lost 6 bases, leaving 6 bases of the junction unmatched. This CDR3 contains 13 residues. The CDR3 loop is CASRIGGLYEQYF. For the CDR3, the DNA is TGTGCCAGCAGGATAGGGGGCTTATACGAGCAGTACTTC.

This clonotype has a count of ten or more. J is TRBJ1-2 and V is TRBV5-1; the D gene is possibly TRBD1 (6 bases). This CDR3 spans 15 amino acids. Trimming left V 2 bases short and J 7 bases short, with 18 bases between. CDR1 and CDR2 from the germline V gene are SGHRS and YFSETQ. The CDR3 nucleotides read TGCGCCAGCAGCTTCGGTCTGCGGTCACAGGGTGGCTACACCTTC. Protein product: CASSFGLRSQGGYTF.

The CDR3 DNA follows: TGTGCCAGCACCTGGGGGGACTCTGGAAACACCATATATTTT. It codes for CASTWGDSGNTIYF. This chain uses TRBV2 with TRBJ1-3; maybe TRBD1 (5 bases). Between the trimmed V and J ends, which lost 7 bases and 0 bases, there was a span of 10 bases. CDR1 is SNHLY, CDR2 FYNNEI, per germline. The CDR3 contains 14 residues.

A remark on this clonotype: Germline and junction disagree at one end, which may indicate a read error. The chain uses TRBV2 and TRBJ1-4; 8 bases map to TRBD1. Per germline, CDR1 SNHLY and CDR2 FYNNEI. This CDR3 region has 15 residues. The CDR3 reads CASSEGSGGGEKLSF. As DNA, the CDR3 is TGTGCCAGCAGTGAAGGTTCAGGGGGCGGTGAAAAACTGTCTTTT.

This clonotype came up once. Possible read error: a much larger clone is one base away. The chain combines TRBV20-1 with TRBJ2-1, with 7 bases identical to TRBD2. The trim removed 3 bases at V and 0 bases at J, leaving 8 bases unmatched. This CDR3 has 16 residues. CDR1 and CDR2 from the germline V gene are DFQATT and SNEGSKA (reference sequence). CDR3 DNA: TGCAGTGCTAGGCCCCGGGGCGGGAGCTCCTACAATGAGCAGTTCTTC. It specifies CSARPRGGSSYNEQFF.

This chain links TRBV27 with TRBJ2-1; no clear D. This CDR3 region has 11 residues. V lost 5 bases, J lost 4 bases, and 3 bases lay in between. Germline-derived CDR1 and CDR2 are MNHEY and SMNVEV (reference sequence). CDR3 in amino acids: CASSQYNEQFF. The CDR3 bases are TGTGCCAGCAGTCAGTACAATGAGCAGTTCTTC.

This clonotype was counted at least ten times. V and J are TRBV15 and TRBJ2-7; D remains ambiguous. Germline V lookup: CDR1 LNHNV, CDR2 YYDKDF (reference sequence). V was clipped by 0 bases and J by 3 bases, with 6 bases between them. This CDR3 has 13 amino acids. The CDR3 protein is CATSRELNYEQYF. CDR3 nucleotide sequence: TGTGCCACCAGCAGAGAGTTGAACTACGAGCAGTACTTC. The complete variable domain, with remaining parts taken from reference TRBV15 and TRBJ2-7, reads DAMVIQNPRYQVTQFGKPVTLSCSQTLNHNVMYWYQQKSSQAPKLLFHYYDKDFNNEADTPDNFQSRRPNTSFCFLDIRSPGLGDTAMYLCATSRELNYEQYFGPGTRLTVT.